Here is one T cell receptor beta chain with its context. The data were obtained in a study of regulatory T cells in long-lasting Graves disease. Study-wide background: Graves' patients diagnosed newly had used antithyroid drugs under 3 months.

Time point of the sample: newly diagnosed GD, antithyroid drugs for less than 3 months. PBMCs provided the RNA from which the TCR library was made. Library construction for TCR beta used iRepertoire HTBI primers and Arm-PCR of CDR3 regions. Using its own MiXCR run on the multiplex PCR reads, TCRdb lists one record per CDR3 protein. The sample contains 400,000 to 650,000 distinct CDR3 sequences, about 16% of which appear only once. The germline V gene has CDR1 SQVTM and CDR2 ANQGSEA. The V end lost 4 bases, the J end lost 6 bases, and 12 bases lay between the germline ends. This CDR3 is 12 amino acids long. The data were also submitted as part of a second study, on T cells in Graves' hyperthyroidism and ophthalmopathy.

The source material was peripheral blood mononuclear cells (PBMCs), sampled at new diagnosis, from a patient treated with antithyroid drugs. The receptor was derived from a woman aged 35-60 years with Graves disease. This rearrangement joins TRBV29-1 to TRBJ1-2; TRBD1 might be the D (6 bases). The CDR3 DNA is TGCAGCGTTGCCAATACAGGGAATGGCTACACCTTC. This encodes CSVANTGNGYTF.